The 13 T cell receptor beta chains below all came from one sample that was sequenced in a study of T cell repertoires and Cas9 in healthy adults. Only in-frame clones appear in the TCRdb table, and some are missing; sequencing was by immunoSEQ multiplex PCR. The repertoire holds about 14,000 clones, with about 91% as singletons. The specimen sequenced was Tregs (CD4+, CD25+, CD127-, CD137-, CD154-) from PBMCs; culture status not recorded. The receptors were gathered from a human donor in good health.

This chain joins TRBV27 and TRBJ2-1; 9 bases align to TRBD1. The CDR3 is 14 amino acids. Germline CDR1 and CDR2: MNHEY and SMNVEV (reference sequence). Germline trimming cut 8 bases from V and 4 bases from J; bases unmatched to any gene: 6. The CDR3: CASGRQGVYNEQFF. As DNA, the CDR3 is TGTGCCAGCGGAAGACAGGGGGTTTACAATGAGCAGTTCTTC.

V usage is TRBV7-2 and J usage is TRBJ1-1; no firm D call. Germline lookup yields CDR1 SGHTA and CDR2 FQGNSA. Trimming cost V 0 bases and J 3 bases, with 14 bases left between them. The CDR3 is 16 residues long. CDR3 sequence (DNA): TGTGCCAGCAGCTTAGCAGTGGGTCTCAAGGACACTGAAGCTTTCTTT. Its protein product is CASSLAVGLKDTEAFF. The full variable domain, its missing parts supplied by reference TRBV7-2 and TRBJ1-1, is GAGVSQSPSNKVTEKGKDVELRCDPISGHTALYWYRQSLGQGLEFLIYFQGNSAPDKSGLPSDRFSAERTGGSVSTLTIQRTQQEDSAVYLCASSLAVGLKDTEAFFGQGTRLTVV.

The chain carries TRBV7-9 and TRBJ1-2; maybe TRBD1 (6 bases). The CDR3 is made up of 14 amino acids. CDR1 is SEHNR and CDR2 is FQNEAQ in the germline V gene (reference sequence). V was clipped by 3 bases and J by 2 bases, with 10 bases between them. CDR3 region: CASSFVQGNYGYTF. CDR3 DNA sequence: TGTGCCAGCAGCTTCGTGCAGGGGAACTATGGCTACACCTTC.

The chain links TRBV5-1 to TRBJ1-1, with D unclear. Trimming stripped 0 bases from V and 1 base from J, with 10 bases between. Germline-derived CDR1 and CDR2 are SGHRS and YFSETQ. This CDR3 comprises 15 residues. CDR3: CASSLAFGPNTEAFF. CDR3 in DNA: TGCGCCAGCAGCTTGGCCTTCGGGCCGAACACTGAAGCTTTCTTT.

The chain carries TRBV27 and TRBJ1-1; D unclear. There are 13 residues in the CDR3. Trimming removed 5 bases at V and 1 base at J, with 8 bases between. The germline gives CDR1 MNHEY, CDR2 SMNVEV (reference sequence). CDR3 sequence reads: CASSGSSNTEAFF. CDR3 coding DNA: TGTGCCAGCAGTGGGTCATCGAACACTGAAGCTTTCTTT.

The rearrangement uses TRBV6-5 and TRBJ1-5; TRBD1 matches at 9 bases. Germline V gene data show CDR1 as MNHEY and CDR2 as SVGAGI. The J segment lost 5 bases and the V segment lost 5 bases, leaving 4 bases of the junction unmatched. The CDR3 is made up of 14 amino acids. CDR3 nucleotides: TGTGCCAGCAGTAGGGGACAGGGCCATCAGCCCCAGCATTTT. Its protein is CASSRGQGHQPQHF.

A single count supports this clone. V gene TRBV2 combines with J gene TRBJ1-5; D is undetermined. Germline V gene sequence: CDR1 SNHLY, CDR2 FYNNEI. The ends were cut back, 10 bases at V and 7 bases at J, with 20 bases in the middle. CDR3 length: 14 amino acids. CDR3 in amino acids: CAIKMEQVGQPQHF. The CDR3, as DNA: TGTGCCATCAAGATGGAGCAGGTGGGGCAGCCCCAGCATTTT.

The chain couples TRBV18 to TRBJ2-3; possibly TRBD1 for D (5 bases). Trimming shortened V by 1 base and J by 2 bases, and 13 bases separated the two germline ends. The CDR3 consists of 16 residues. The germline V gene has CDR1 KGHSH and CDR2 LQKENI. As DNA, the CDR3 is TGTGCCAGCTCACCACTTCTGGGGCGCGTCACAGATACGCAGTATTTT. Translating it yields CASSPLLGRVTDTQYF.

The V and J genes are TRBV11-3 and TRBJ2-2; D gene uncertain. Germline V CDR1 and CDR2: SGHNT, YENEEA. V was pared by 0 bases and J by 3 bases, with 11 bases between. This CDR3 has 16 residues. The CDR3 is CASSLEILGDTGELFF. DNA for the CDR3: TGTGCCAGCAGCTTAGAGATACTTGGGGACACCGGGGAGCTGTTTTTT.

The chain has TRBV19 and TRBJ1-2; no clear D gene. V lost 7 bases, J lost 3 bases, and 6 bases lay in between. Germline V CDR1 and CDR2: LNHDA, SQIVND (reference sequence). The CDR3 runs 11 residues. The CDR3 protein is CASKKDYGYTF. DNA of the CDR3: TGTGCCAGTAAAAAGGACTATGGCTACACCTTC. The full variable domain, with the rest looked up from reference TRBV19 and TRBJ1-2, is DGGITQSPKYLFRKEGQNVTLSCEQNLNHDAMYWYRQDPGQGLRLIYYSQIVNDFQKGDIAEGYSVSREKKESFPLTVTSAQKNPTAFYLCASKKDYGYTFGSGTRLTVV.

This chain links TRBV6-5 with TRBJ2-1; D not certain. Germline-derived CDR1 and CDR2 are MNHEY and SVGAGI. With 6 bases removed from V and 7 bases from J, the gap between germline ends came to 7 bases. The CDR3 sequence is 11 residues long. CDR3 bases: TGTGCCAGCAGGCGTACTAATGAGCAGTTCTTC. Encoded protein: CASRRTNEQFF.

This clone occurred once. This chain links TRBV7-2 with TRBJ2-2; D unclear. Trimming cost V 5 bases and J 6 bases, with 10 bases left between them. This CDR3 region has 13 residues. The germline CDR1 and CDR2 sequences are SGHTA and FQGNSA. The CDR3 here is CASSATFPGELFF. Written as DNA, the CDR3 is TGTGCCAGCAGCGCGACCTTTCCCGGGGAGCTGTTTTTT. The variable domain in full, completed from reference TRBV7-2 and TRBJ2-2, reads GAGVSQSPSNKVTEKGKDVELRCDPISGHTALYWYRQSLGQGLEFLIYFQGNSAPDKSGLPSDRFSAERTGGSVSTLTIQRTQQEDSAVYLCASSATFPGELFFGEGSRLTVL.

This chain links TRBV7-3 with TRBJ2-7, with D possibly matching TRBD1 (6 bases). The germline V gene encodes CDR1 SGHTA and CDR2 FQGTGA. Deletions cut 2 bases from V and 7 bases from J, with 18 bases between. The CDR3 is made up of 15 amino acids. The CDR3 here is CASSLGSSGVGEQYF. The DNA of the CDR3 is TGTGCCAGCAGCTTAGGGTCCTCAGGGGTGGGAGAGCAGTACTTC.